This TCR beta chain was recovered during a study of T cell clonotyping in hematopoietic cell transplantation. Study observations and caveats: Few recipient clonotypes overlapped donors; over 97% were de novo at given depth. Higher Inverse Simpson Index values in graft donor and pretransplant recipient predicted broader posttransplant TCR diversity. Recipient TCR diversity dropped after transplant; expanded clonotypes rose from day 30 to 180.

Notes on this clone: Antigen specificity is unknown.

Germline CDR1 LNHDA, CDR2 SQIVND (reference sequence). V lost 5 bases and J 0 bases, leaving 8 bases between the germline ends. The CDR3 is 13 amino acids. The assay was immunoSEQ multiplex PCR, and TCRdb's table has in-frame clones only and misses some. The repertoire holds thousands of clones, with approximately 79% as singletons. The origin of this receptor is a male patient aged 35 to 55 who had an allogeneic stem cell transplant from a related donor, so the T cells may come from the graft donor. Some clones in this sample may be carry-over from other donors' samples. This rearrangement joins TRBV19 to TRBJ2-7; D remains unclear. Specimen: PBMCs, collected 180 days after allogeneic stem cell transplant. The CDR3 DNA is TGTGCCAGTAGTCTGCGTCACTCCTACGAGCAGTACTTC. This translates into CASSLRHSYEQYF.